This TCR beta chain was recorded in a study of T cell changes during pregnancy in multiple sclerosis. CDR3 size: 16 residues. CDR1 is LNHNV, CDR2 YYDKDF, per germline (reference sequence). Trimming removed 3 bases from V and 3 bases from J; junction bases left unmatched: 7. TCRdb's copy holds only in-frame clones and misses some; the assay was immunoSEQ multiplex PCR. The sample holds 95,000 to 110,000 clones, roughly 92% seen once. This clonotype was obtained from a female donor in good health, enrolled as a control in a pregnancy study. The J gene is TRBJ1-1, the V gene TRBV15; 10 nucleotides agree with TRBD1. This specimen consisted of peripheral blood, obtained in the third trimester of pregnancy. This CDR3 reads CATSSGQGVVDTEAFF. DNA for the CDR3: TGTGCCACCAGCAGTGGACAGGGGGTAGTTGACACTGAAGCTTTCTTT.